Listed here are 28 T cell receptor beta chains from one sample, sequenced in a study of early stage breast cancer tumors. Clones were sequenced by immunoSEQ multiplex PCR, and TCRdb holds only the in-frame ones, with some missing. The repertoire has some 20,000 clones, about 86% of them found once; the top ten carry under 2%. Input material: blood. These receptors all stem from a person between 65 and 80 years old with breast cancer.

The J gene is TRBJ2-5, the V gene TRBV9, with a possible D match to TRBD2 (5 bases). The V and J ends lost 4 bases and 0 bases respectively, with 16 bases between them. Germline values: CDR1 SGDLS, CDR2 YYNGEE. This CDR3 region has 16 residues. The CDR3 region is CASSPSSGIYQETQYF. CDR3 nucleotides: TGTGCCAGCAGCCCAAGCTCCGGGATCTACCAAGAGACCCAGTACTTC.

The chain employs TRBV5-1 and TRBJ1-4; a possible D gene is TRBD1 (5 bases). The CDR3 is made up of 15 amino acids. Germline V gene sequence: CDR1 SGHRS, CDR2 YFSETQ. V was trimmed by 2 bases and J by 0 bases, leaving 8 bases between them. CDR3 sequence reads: CASSLTGTTNEKLFF. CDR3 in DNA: TGCGCCAGCAGCTTAACAGGAACAACTAATGAAAAACTGTTTTTT.

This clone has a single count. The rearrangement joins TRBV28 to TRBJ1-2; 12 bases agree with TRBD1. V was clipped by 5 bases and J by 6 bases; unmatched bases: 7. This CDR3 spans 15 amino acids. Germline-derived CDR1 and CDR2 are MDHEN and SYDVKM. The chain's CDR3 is CASSQSGTGGNGYTF. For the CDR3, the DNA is TGTGCCAGCAGTCAGTCCGGGACAGGGGGCAATGGCTACACCTTC.

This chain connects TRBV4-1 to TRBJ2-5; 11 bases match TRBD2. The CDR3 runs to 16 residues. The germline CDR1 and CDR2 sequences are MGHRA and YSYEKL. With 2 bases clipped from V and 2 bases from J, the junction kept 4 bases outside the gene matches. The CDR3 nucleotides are TGCGCCAGCAGCCAATTGGGACTAGCGGAACAAGAGACCCAGTACTTC. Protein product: CASSQLGLAEQETQYF.

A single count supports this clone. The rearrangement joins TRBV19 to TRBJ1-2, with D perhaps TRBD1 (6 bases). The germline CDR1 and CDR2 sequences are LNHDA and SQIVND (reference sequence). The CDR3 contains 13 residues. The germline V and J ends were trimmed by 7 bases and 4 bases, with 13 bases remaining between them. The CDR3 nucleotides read TGTGCCAGTACCCGGGGGGGCCTCTATGGCTACACCTTC. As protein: CASTRGGLYGYTF. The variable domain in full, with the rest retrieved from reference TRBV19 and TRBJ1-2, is DGGITQSPKYLFRKEGQNVTLSCEQNLNHDAMYWYRQDPGQGLRLIYYSQIVNDFQKGDIAEGYSVSREKKESFPLTVTSAQKNPTAFYLCASTRGGLYGYTFGSGTRLTVV.

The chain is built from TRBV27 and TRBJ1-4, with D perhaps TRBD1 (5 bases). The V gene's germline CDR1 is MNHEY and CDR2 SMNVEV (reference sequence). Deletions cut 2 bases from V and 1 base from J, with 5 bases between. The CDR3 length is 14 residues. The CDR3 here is CASSLRGTNEKLFF. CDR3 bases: TGTGCCAGCAGTTTAAGGGGAACTAATGAAAAACTGTTTTTT.

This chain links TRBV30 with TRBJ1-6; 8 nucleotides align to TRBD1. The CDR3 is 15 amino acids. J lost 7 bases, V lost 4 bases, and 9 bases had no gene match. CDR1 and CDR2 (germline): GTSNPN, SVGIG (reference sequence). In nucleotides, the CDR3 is TGTGCCTGGAAGGTCCAAGACAGGGGAAATTCACCCCTCCACTTT. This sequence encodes CAWKVQDRGNSPLHF.

The CDR3, as DNA: TGTGCCAGCAGCTACCGGACAGGGGGAAATGAAAAACTGTTTTTT. Residues: CASSYRTGGNEKLFF. This sequence joins TRBV5-6 and TRBJ1-4; 10 bases agree with TRBD1. V lost 3 bases to trimming and J lost 5 bases; unmatched junction nucleotides: 4. The CDR3 loop spans 15 amino acids. Germline V lookup: CDR1 SGHDT, CDR2 YYEEEE. Together with reference TRBV5-6 and TRBJ1-4, the CDR3 gives the full variable domain: DAGVTQSPTHLIKTRGQQVTLRCSPKSGHDTVSWYQQALGQGPQFIFQYYEEEERQRGNFPDRFSGHQFPNYSSELNVNALLLGDSALYLCASSYRTGGNEKLFFGSGTQLSVL.

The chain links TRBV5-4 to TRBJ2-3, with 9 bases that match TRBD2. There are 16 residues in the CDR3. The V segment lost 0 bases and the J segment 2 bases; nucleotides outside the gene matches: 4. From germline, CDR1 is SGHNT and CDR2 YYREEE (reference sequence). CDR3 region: CASSLGGGAFTDTQYF. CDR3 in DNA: TGTGCCAGCAGCTTGGGCGGGGGGGCCTTCACAGATACGCAGTATTTT.

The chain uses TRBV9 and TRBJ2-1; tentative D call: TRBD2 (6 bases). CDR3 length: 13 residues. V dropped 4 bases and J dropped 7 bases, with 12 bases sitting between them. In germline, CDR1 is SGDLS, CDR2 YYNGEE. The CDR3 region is CASSREEWNEQFF. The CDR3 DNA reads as TGTGCCAGCAGCAGGGAGGAGTGGAATGAGCAGTTCTTC. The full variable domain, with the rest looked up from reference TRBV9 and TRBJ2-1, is DSGVTQTPKHLITATGQRVTLRCSPRSGDLSVYWYQQSLDQGLQFLIQYYNGEERAKGNILERFSAQQFPDLHSELNLSSLELGDSALYFCASSREEWNEQFFGPGTRLTVL.

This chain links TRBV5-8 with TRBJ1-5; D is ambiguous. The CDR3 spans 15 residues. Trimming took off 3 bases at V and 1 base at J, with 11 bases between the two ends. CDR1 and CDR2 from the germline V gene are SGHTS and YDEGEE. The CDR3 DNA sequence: TGTGCCAGCAGCTCTGGGGAGAGAAGCAATCAGCCCCAGCATTTT. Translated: CASSSGERSNQPQHF. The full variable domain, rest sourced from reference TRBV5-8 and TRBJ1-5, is EAGVTQSPTHLIKTRGQQATLRCSPISGHTSVYWYQQALGLGLQFLLWYDEGEERNRGNFPPRFSGRQFPNYSSELNVNALELEDSALYLCASSSGERSNQPQHFGDGTRLSIL.

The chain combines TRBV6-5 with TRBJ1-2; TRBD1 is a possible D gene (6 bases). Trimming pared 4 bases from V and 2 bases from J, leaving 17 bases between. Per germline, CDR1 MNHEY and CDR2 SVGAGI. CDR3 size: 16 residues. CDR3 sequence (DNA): TGTGCCAGCAGTTTCCTAGGGACCCAGGGGAACTATGGCTACACCTTC. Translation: CASSFLGTQGNYGYTF.

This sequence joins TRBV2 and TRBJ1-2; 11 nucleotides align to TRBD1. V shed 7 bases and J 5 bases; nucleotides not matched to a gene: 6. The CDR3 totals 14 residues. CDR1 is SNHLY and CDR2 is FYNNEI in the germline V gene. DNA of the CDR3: TGTGCCAGCACTTGGGACAGGGGGAATTATGGCTACACCTTC. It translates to CASTWDRGNYGYTF.

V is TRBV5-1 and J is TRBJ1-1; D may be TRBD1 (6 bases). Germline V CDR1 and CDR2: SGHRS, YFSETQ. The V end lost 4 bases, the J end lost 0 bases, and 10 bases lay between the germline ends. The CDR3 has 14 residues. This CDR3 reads CASSTTGMNTEAFF. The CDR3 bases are TGCGCCAGCAGCACGACAGGAATGAACACTGAAGCTTTCTTT. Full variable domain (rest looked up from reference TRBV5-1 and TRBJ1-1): KAGVTQTPRYLIKTRGQQVTLSCSPISGHRSVSWYQQTPGQGLQFLFEYFSETQRNKGNFPGRFSGRQFSNSRSEMNVSTLELGDSALYLCASSTTGMNTEAFFGQGTRLTVV.

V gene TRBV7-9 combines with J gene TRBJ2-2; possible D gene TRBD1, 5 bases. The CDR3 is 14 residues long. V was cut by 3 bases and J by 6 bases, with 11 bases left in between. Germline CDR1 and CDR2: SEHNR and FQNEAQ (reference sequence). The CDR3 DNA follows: TGTGCCAGCAGCTTGTTTGTGGGGCCCGGGGAGCTGTTTTTT. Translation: CASSLFVGPGELFF.

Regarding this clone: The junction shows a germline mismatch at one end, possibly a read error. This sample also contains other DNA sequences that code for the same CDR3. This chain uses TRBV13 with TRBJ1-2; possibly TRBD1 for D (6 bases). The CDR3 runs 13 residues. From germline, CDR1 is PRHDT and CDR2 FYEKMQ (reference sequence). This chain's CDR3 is CASSLGGAVGYTF. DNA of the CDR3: TGTGCCAGCAGCCTAGGGGGGGCAGTAGGCTACACCTTC.

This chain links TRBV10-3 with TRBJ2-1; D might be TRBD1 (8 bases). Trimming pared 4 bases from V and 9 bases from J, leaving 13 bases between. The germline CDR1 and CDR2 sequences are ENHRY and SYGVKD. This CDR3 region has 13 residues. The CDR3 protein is CAISVDREGEQFF. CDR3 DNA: TGTGCCATCAGTGTGGACAGGGAGGGTGAGCAGTTCTTC.

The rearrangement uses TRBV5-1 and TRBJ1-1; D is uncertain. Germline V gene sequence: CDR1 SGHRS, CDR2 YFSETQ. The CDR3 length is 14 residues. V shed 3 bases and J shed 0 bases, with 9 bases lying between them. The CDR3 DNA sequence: TGCGCCAGCAGCTCCGGGTCCTTGAACACTGAAGCTTTCTTT. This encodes CASSSGSLNTEAFF. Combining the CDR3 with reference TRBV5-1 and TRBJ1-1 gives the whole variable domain KAGVTQTPRYLIKTRGQQVTLSCSPISGHRSVSWYQQTPGQGLQFLFEYFSETQRNKGNFPGRFSGRQFSNSRSEMNVSTLELGDSALYLCASSSGSLNTEAFFGQGTRLTVV.

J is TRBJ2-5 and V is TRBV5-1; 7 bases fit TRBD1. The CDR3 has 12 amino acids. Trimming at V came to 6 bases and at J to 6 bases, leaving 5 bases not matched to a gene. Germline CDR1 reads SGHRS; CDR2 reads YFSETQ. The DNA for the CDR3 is TGCGCCAGCACCTCAGGGGGAAAGACCCAGTACTTC. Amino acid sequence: CASTSGGKTQYF.

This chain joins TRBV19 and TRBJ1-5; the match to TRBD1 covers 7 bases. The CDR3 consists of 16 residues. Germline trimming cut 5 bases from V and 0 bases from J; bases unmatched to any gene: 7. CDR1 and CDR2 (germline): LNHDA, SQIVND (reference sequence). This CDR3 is CASSPTGPYSNQPQHF. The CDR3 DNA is TGTGCCAGTAGTCCGACAGGGCCTTATAGCAATCAGCCCCAGCATTTT.

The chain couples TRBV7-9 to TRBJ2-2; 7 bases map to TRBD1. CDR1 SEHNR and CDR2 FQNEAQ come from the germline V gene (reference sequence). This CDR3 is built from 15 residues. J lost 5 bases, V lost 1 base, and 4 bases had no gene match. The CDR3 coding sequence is TGTGCCAGCAGCTTAGGACAGGGAGAAACCGGGGAGCTGTTTTTT. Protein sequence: CASSLGQGETGELFF. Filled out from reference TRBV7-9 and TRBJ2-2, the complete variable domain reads DTGVSQNPRHKITKRGQNVTFRCDPISEHNRLYWYRQTLGQGPEFLTYFQNEAQLEKSRLLSDRFSAERPKGSFSTLEIQRTEQGDSAMYLCASSLGQGETGELFFGEGSRLTVL.

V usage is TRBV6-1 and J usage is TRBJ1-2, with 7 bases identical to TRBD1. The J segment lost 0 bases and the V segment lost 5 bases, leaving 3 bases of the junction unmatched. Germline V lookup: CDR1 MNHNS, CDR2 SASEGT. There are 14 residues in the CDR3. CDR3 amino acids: CASSRQGSNYGYTF. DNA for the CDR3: TGTGCCAGCAGTCGACAGGGATCTAACTATGGCTACACCTTC.

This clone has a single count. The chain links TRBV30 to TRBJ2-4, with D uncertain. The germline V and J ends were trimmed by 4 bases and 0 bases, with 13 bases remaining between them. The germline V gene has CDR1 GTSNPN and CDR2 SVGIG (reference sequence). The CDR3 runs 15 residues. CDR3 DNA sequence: TGTGCCTGGACCCCTTTTGGGCTAGCCAAAAACATTCAGTACTTC. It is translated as CAWTPFGLAKNIQYF.

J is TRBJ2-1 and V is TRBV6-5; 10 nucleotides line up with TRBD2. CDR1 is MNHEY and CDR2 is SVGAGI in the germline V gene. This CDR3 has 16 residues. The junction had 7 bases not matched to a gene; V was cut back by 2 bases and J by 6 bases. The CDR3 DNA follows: TGTGCCAGCAGTTACCTCATAGCGGGGGGCTTCAATGAGCAGTTCTTC. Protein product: CASSYLIAGGFNEQFF.

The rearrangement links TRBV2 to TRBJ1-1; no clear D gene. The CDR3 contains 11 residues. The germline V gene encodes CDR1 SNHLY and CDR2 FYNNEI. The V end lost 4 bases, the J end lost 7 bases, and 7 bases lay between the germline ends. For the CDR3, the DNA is TGTGCCAGCAGTGTGGGCAGTGAAGCTTTCTTT. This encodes CASSVGSEAFF.

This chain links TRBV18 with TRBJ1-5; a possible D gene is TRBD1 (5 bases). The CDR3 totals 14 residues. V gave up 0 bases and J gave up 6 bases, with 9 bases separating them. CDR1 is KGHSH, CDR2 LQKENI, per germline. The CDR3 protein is CASSPPNRPQPQHF. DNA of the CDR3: TGTGCCAGCTCACCACCTAACAGGCCTCAGCCCCAGCATTTT.

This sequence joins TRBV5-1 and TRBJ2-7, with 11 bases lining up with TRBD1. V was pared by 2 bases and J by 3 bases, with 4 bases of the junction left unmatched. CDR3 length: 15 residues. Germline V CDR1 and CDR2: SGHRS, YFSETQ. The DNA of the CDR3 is TGCGCCAGCAGCTTTTCCGGGACAGGGGGCTACGAGCAGTACTTC. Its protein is CASSFSGTGGYEQYF.

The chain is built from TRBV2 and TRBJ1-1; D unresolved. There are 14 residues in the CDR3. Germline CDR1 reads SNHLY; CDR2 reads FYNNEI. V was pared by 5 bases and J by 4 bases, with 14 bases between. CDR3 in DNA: TGTGCCAGCAGTATGTATGGACGGGGCACTGAAGCTTTCTTT. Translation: CASSMYGRGTEAFF.